This TCR beta chain appears in the sequencing data of a study of OX40 agonist ivuxolimab in advanced cancers. Germline CDR1 reads SQVTM; CDR2 reads ANQGSEA. Trimming left V 0 bases short and J 10 bases short, with 21 bases between. The CDR3 runs 16 residues. Method: immunoSEQ multiplex PCR; TCRdb's copy keeps in-frame clones and lacks some. The top ten hold around 5.9% of the sample, which has 80,000 to 100,000 clones, 80% to 90% seen once. Here the sequenced sample was CD4+ or CD8+ T cells sorted from blood, taken in a trial of the OX40 agonist ivuxolimab. This TCR was recovered from an adult with an advanced solid tumor such as melanoma, head and neck, liver or kidney cancer. This rearrangement joins TRBV29-1 to TRBJ1-4; a weak D match, TRBD1 (5 bases). CDR3 DNA sequence: TGCAGCGTTGAAGACCCTCCAGGGTCCGGTACCCGAAAACTGTTTTTT. Protein product: CSVEDPPGSGTRKLFF.